The 23 T cell receptor beta chains presented below share a single source sample, sequenced in a study of blood T cell repertoires in COVID-19. TCRdb keeps only in-frame clones here, not all; method: immunoSEQ multiplex PCR. In the table there are about 220,000 clones, 85% to 90% of which are singletons. Sequenced material: PBMCs or T cells enriched from blood (not recorded which). The source is a woman aged 18-29 years in a cohort exposed to, infected with or recovered from COVID-19 (not recorded which).

The V gene is TRBV6-5, the J gene TRBJ1-2; D might be TRBD1 (5 bases). Germline assignment: CDR1 MNHEY and CDR2 SVGAGI. Trimming left V 7 bases short and J 0 bases short, with 12 bases between. This CDR3 has 14 residues. CDR3 loop: CASNTGESNYGYTF. The CDR3 nucleotides are TGTGCCAGCAATACAGGAGAATCTAACTATGGCTACACCTTC.

The V call is TRBV2, the J call TRBJ2-1, with TRBD2 matching over 11 bases. Per the germline V gene, CDR1 is SNHLY and CDR2 is FYNNEI. Trimming removed 4 bases from V and 13 bases from J; junction bases left unmatched: 9. The CDR3 extends over 14 amino acids. CDR3 nucleotides: TGTGCCAGCAGTGTTGAGACTAGCGGGGAGGTACAGTTCTTC. Its translation is CASSVETSGEVQFF.

About this clone itself: The same CDR3 also results from other DNA sequences found in this sample. The chain recombines TRBV11-2 with TRBJ1-1; TRBD1 might be the D (5 bases). V was cut by 5 bases and J by 4 bases, with 8 bases left in between. The CDR3 has 12 amino acids. Germline lookup yields CDR1 SGHAT and CDR2 FQNNGV. CDR3 bases: TGTGCCAGCAGCCCCACAGGCACTGAAGCTTTCTTT. Translated: CASSPTGTEAFF.

This chain connects TRBV5-1 to TRBJ2-3, with TRBD1 identical over 8 bases. Germline V gene data show CDR1 as SGHRS and CDR2 as YFSETQ. Unmatched junction bases numbered 7, after V lost 4 bases and J lost 0 bases. The length of the CDR3 is 16 residues. This chain's CDR3 is CASSAGQGWSTDTQYF. The CDR3 region has the DNA TGCGCCAGCAGCGCCGGACAGGGTTGGAGCACAGATACGCAGTATTTT.

This rearrangement joins TRBV11-3 to TRBJ2-7, with 9 nucleotides matching TRBD1. Germline CDR1 reads SGHNT; CDR2 reads YENEEA. The CDR3 consists of 16 residues. With 5 bases clipped from V and 6 bases from J, the junction kept 14 bases outside the gene matches. CDR3 residues: CASSNLGQGPSSEQYF. The CDR3 region has the DNA TGTGCCAGCAGCAATCTGGGACAGGGCCCCTCATCCGAGCAGTACTTC.

This rearrangement joins TRBV7-9 to TRBJ1-4; possibly TRBD1 for D (5 bases). CDR1 is SEHNR and CDR2 is FQNEAQ in the germline V gene (reference sequence). The CDR3 consists of 16 residues. Trimming cost V 5 bases and J 1 base, with 14 bases left between them. CDR3 region: CASSQPLGVTNEKLFF. In nucleotides, the CDR3 is TGTGCCAGCAGCCAACCGCTAGGGGTAACTAATGAAAAACTGTTTTTT.

The chain joins TRBV6-1 to TRBJ2-3; possibly TRBD2 for D (6 bases). The CDR3 is made up of 13 amino acids. The germline V gene encodes CDR1 MNHNS and CDR2 SASEGT. V shed 3 bases and J shed 4 bases, with 8 bases lying between them. CDR3 in amino acids: CASSERGSDTQYF. The CDR3 nucleotides are TGTGCCAGCAGTGAGCGGGGTTCAGATACGCAGTATTTT.

This rearrangement joins TRBV5-4 to TRBJ2-1; D is unclear. CDR1 is SGHNT, CDR2 YYREEE, per germline (reference sequence). Trimming pared 4 bases from V and 7 bases from J, leaving 9 bases between. CDR3 length: 12 residues. In DNA form, the CDR3 reads TGTGCCAGCAGCCATAGGAGTAATGAGCAGTTCTTC. This translates into CASSHRSNEQFF.

The J gene is TRBJ2-1, the V gene TRBV18; 11 nucleotides align to TRBD2. This CDR3 is 16 amino acids long. CDR1 is KGHSH, CDR2 LQKENI, per germline. V was pared by 5 bases and J by 8 bases, with 11 bases of the junction left unmatched. CDR3 residues: CASSSLAGGPGDEQFF. In nucleotides, the CDR3 is TGTGCCAGCTCATCCTTAGCGGGAGGGCCGGGGGATGAGCAGTTCTTC.

The table lists this clone with many counts. The chain uses TRBV5-8 and TRBJ1-2; no definite D call. Germline values: CDR1 SGHTS, CDR2 YDEGEE. V gave up 5 bases and J gave up 5 bases, with 13 bases separating them. The CDR3 totals 13 residues. This CDR3 reads CASSWEPSYGYTF. CDR3 coding DNA: TGTGCCAGCAGTTGGGAGCCGTCTTATGGCTACACCTTC.

This chain links TRBV12-3 or TRBV12-4 with TRBJ1-1; 7 bases are shared with TRBD1. The CDR3 is made up of 11 amino acids. Trimming at V came to 6 bases and at J to 11 bases, leaving 6 bases not matched to a gene. In DNA, the CDR3 is TGTGCCAGCAGAAAGACAGGGCGCGCTTTCTTT. It codes for CASRKTGRAFF.

A few counts support this clone. This chain joins TRBV7-2 and TRBJ2-7; 10 nucleotides match TRBD2. The length of the CDR3 is 14 residues. After removal of 5 bases from V and 2 bases from J, the junction contained 3 bases not matched to a gene. The V gene's germline CDR1 is SGHTA and CDR2 FQGNSA. The CDR3 sequence: CASSRSGRAYEQYF. Written as DNA, the CDR3 is TGTGCCAGCAGCCGGAGCGGGAGGGCCTACGAGCAGTACTTC.

J is TRBJ1-1 and V is TRBV29-1; TRBD1 might be the D (5 bases). Looked up from germline, CDR1 is SQVTM and CDR2 is ANQGSEA. The V and J ends lost 6 bases and 10 bases respectively, with 24 bases between them. CDR3 length: 14 residues. The CDR3 loop is CSVRSTGDPGPAFF. The CDR3 coding sequence is TGCAGCGTCCGAAGCACGGGGGACCCTGGACCAGCTTTCTTT. Filled out from reference TRBV29-1 and TRBJ1-1, the complete variable domain reads SAVISQKPSRDICQRGTSLTIQCQVDSQVTMMFWYRQQPGQSLTLIATANQGSEATYESGFVIDKFPISRPNLTFSTLTVSNMSPEDSSIYLCSVRSTGDPGPAFFGQGTRLTVV.

The chain recombines TRBV7-9 with TRBJ2-1; 12 nucleotides match TRBD2. This CDR3 region has 15 residues. The junction had 5 bases not matched to a gene; V was cut back by 5 bases and J by 6 bases. CDR1 SEHNR and CDR2 FQNEAQ come from the germline V gene (reference sequence). DNA of the CDR3: TGTGCCAGCAGCCATGGACTAGCGGGGCGCAATGAGCAGTTCTTC. The encoded protein is CASSHGLAGRNEQFF.

The rearrangement joins TRBV11-2 to TRBJ1-4; 8 positions match TRBD1. V trimming: 5 bases; J trimming: 4 bases; junction bases outside the gene matches: 6. Germline CDR1 SGHAT, CDR2 FQNNGV. The CDR3 spans 15 residues. CDR3 DNA: TGTGCCAGCAGCCCGAAGGGACAGGTTAATGAAAAACTGTTTTTT. This codes for CASSPKGQVNEKLFF. Combining the CDR3 with reference TRBV11-2 and TRBJ1-4 gives the whole variable domain EAGVAQSPRYKIIEKRQSVAFWCNPISGHATLYWYQQILGQGPKLLIQFQNNGVVDDSQLPKDRFSAERLKGVDSTLKIQPAKLEDSAVYLCASSPKGQVNEKLFFGSGTQLSVL.

This clone has a handful of counts. The chain couples TRBV7-2 to TRBJ2-5; possibly TRBD1 for D (5 bases). Germline V CDR1 and CDR2: SGHTA, FQGNSA. The CDR3 consists of 14 residues. The V end lost 8 bases, the J end lost 7 bases, and 20 bases lay between the germline ends. The CDR3 spells CASAVNRPQGTQYF. In DNA, the CDR3 is TGTGCCAGCGCGGTAAATAGGCCTCAGGGGACCCAGTACTTC.

The chain uses TRBV9 and TRBJ1-4; weak D call: TRBD1 (5 bases). The CDR3 spans 15 residues. Germline-derived CDR1 and CDR2 are SGDLS and YYNGEE. Trimming stripped 4 bases from V and 5 bases from J, with 15 bases between. CDR3 DNA: TGTGCCAGCAGCTCCTGGGACGGGAGAAATGAAAAACTGTTTTTT. It yields the protein CASSSWDGRNEKLFF.

This clone was recorded once. This chain links TRBV12-3 or TRBV12-4 with TRBJ1-5; D is unresolved. The CDR3 extends over 12 amino acids. Trimming shortened V by 2 bases and J by 6 bases, and 5 bases separated the two germline ends. CDR3 sequence reads: CASSLQIQPQHF. The CDR3 DNA is TGTGCCAGCAGTTTACAGATTCAGCCCCAGCATTTT.

The V and J genes are TRBV5-6 and TRBJ1-2, with 8 bases that match TRBD1. The CDR3 runs 13 residues. Per the germline V gene, CDR1 is SGHDT and CDR2 is YYEEEE. Trimming at V came to 0 bases and at J to 8 bases, leaving 3 bases not matched to a gene. The CDR3 sequence is CASSLAGGWGYTF. CDR3 sequence (DNA): TGTGCCAGCAGCTTGGCAGGGGGCTGGGGCTACACCTTC.

The sample holds one count of this clone. This chain joins TRBV15 and TRBJ1-6; no reliable D call. Germline V lookup: CDR1 LNHNV, CDR2 YYDKDF (reference sequence). The CDR3 loop spans 15 amino acids. V was shortened by 1 base and J by 7 bases, with 11 bases between the two germline ends. CDR3 residues: CATSRGEAENSPLHF. In DNA, the CDR3 is TGTGCCACCAGCAGAGGGGAGGCTGAGAATTCACCCCTCCACTTT.

In nucleotides, the CDR3 is TGTGCCAGTTGGAGGGCAGGCAGTGGCTACACCTTC. The encoded protein is CASWRAGSGYTF. The chain combines TRBV27 with TRBJ1-2; D not certain. This CDR3 is 12 amino acids long. V lost 9 bases and J 7 bases, leaving 15 bases between the germline ends. Per germline, CDR1 MNHEY and CDR2 SMNVEV (reference sequence).

The chain recombines TRBV27 with TRBJ2-1, with TRBD2 matching 11 bases. J lost 5 bases, V lost 5 bases, and 5 bases had no gene match. The germline gives CDR1 MNHEY, CDR2 SMNVEV (reference sequence). This CDR3 region has 15 residues. The CDR3 loop reads CASSPTLAGDNEQFF. In DNA, the CDR3 is TGTGCCAGCAGTCCAACACTAGCGGGGGACAATGAGCAGTTCTTC.

The chain has TRBV2 and TRBJ1-5; D not certain. The V end was cut by 5 bases, the J end by 9 bases, with 23 bases between. Germline V gene data show CDR1 as SNHLY and CDR2 as FYNNEI. The CDR3 runs 16 residues. As DNA, the CDR3 is TGTGCCAGCAGTTTCGAGCCGGAGGGAGGAGGTCTGCCCCAGCATTTT. Residues: CASSFEPEGGGLPQHF.